This T cell receptor (beta chain) derives from a study of cytomegalovirus exposure and HLA in healthy donors. The repertoire was sequenced with immunoSEQ multiplex PCR; TCRdb's copy has only in-frame clones and lacks some. Of about 98,000 clones in the sample, about 88% were seen once. Study-wide findings and caveats: As confirmed in vitro, a few CMV-associated chains were specific for CMV antigens.

CDR1 and CDR2 from the germline V gene are LGHNA and YNFKEQ. Trimming took 4 bases from V and 7 from J; bases not matched to a gene: 6. This CDR3 comprises 14 residues. As concerns this clone: Its target is not known.

The sequenced sample was PBMCs. The sequence came from a man aged 18 to 30 in good health and CMV-seropositive. The chain recombines TRBV4-2 with TRBJ2-3; 9 bases match TRBD1. The CDR3 nucleotides read TGTGCCAGCAGCCCGGGACAGGGAGACCATACGCAGTATTTT. Translation gives CASSPGQGDHTQYF.